The clone carrying this T cell receptor beta chain was seen just once. Clones were sequenced by immunoSEQ multiplex PCR, and TCRdb holds only the in-frame ones, with some missing. The sample includes 13,000 to 15,000 clones, 90% to 95% seen only once; the top ten take 15% to 20%. This specimen belongs to a study of somatic mutations in cytotoxic T cells in rheumatoid arthritis. Germline assignment: CDR1 MDHEN and CDR2 SYDVKM. V trimming: 3 bases; J trimming: 6 bases; junction bases outside the gene matches: 6. This CDR3 region has 14 residues. The sample comprised CD4+ T cells sorted from blood. The TCR sequence derives from a man aged 65 to 79 with rheumatoid arthritis. This chain links TRBV28 with TRBJ1-2; 8 bases match TRBD1. The CDR3 here is CASSLEDRENGYTF. CDR3 in DNA: TGTGCCAGCAGTTTGGAGGACAGGGAGAATGGCTACACCTTC.